The rows below give T cell receptor beta chains drawn from one sample of a study of OX40 agonist ivuxolimab in advanced cancers. Sequencing used immunoSEQ multiplex PCR; TCRdb keeps in-frame clones, though not all of them. The sample lists about 24,000 clones, 86% occurring once. This sample comprised CD4+ or CD8+ T cells sorted from blood, obtained in a trial of the OX40 agonist ivuxolimab. Receptor source: an adult with an advanced solid tumor such as melanoma, head and neck, liver or kidney cancer. Each CDR3 is given with its conserved first and last residue. The D gene is left open where the match is weak.

d_gene: TRBD2
v_gene: TRBV6-1
j_gene: TRBJ2-1
CDR3aa: CASSVYSGRASYNEQFF

d_gene: -
v_gene: TRBV5-1
j_gene: TRBJ2-7
CDR3aa: CASSLGGITYEQYF

d_gene: TRBD1
v_gene: TRBV10-1
j_gene: TRBJ1-2
CDR3aa: CASSDRTGANYGYTF

d_gene: -
v_gene: TRBV5-8
j_gene: TRBJ1-1
CDR3aa: CASSPQGAGVEAFF

d_gene: TRBD1
v_gene: TRBV6-5
j_gene: TRBJ2-5
CDR3aa: CASADRGLETQYF

d_gene: -
v_gene: TRBV28
j_gene: TRBJ2-1
CDR3aa: CASRAGPLNEQFF

d_gene: -
v_gene: TRBV27
j_gene: TRBJ2-7
CDR3aa: CASSFSAEAYEQYF

d_gene: TRBD1
v_gene: TRBV15
j_gene: TRBJ2-7
CDR3aa: CATSRGQGPYEQYF

d_gene: TRBD1
v_gene: TRBV14
j_gene: TRBJ1-2
CDR3aa: CASSSRTGHTNYGYTF

d_gene: TRBD1
v_gene: TRBV5-4
j_gene: TRBJ2-5
CDR3aa: CASSSAGGRETQYF

d_gene: -
v_gene: TRBV5-1
j_gene: TRBJ1-4
CDR3aa: CASSLVGAEKLFF

d_gene: TRBD1
v_gene: TRBV7-8
j_gene: TRBJ1-3
CDR3aa: CASSLVEGASGNTIYF

d_gene: -
v_gene: TRBV5-8
j_gene: TRBJ2-7
CDR3aa: CASKDGYRYEQYF

d_gene: TRBD1
v_gene: TRBV4-1
j_gene: TRBJ1-6
CDR3aa: CASSLGQASPLHF

d_gene: -
v_gene: TRBV19
j_gene: TRBJ2-7
CDR3aa: CASSIYGTYEQYF

d_gene: TRBD2
v_gene: TRBV4-1
j_gene: TRBJ2-1
CDR3aa: CASSQTSGSYNEQFF

d_gene: -
v_gene: TRBV27
j_gene: TRBJ2-1
CDR3aa: CASKIRGANEQFF

d_gene: -
v_gene: TRBV6-1
j_gene: TRBJ2-2
CDR3aa: CASSESRGGDTGELFF

d_gene: TRBD2
v_gene: TRBV5-1
j_gene: TRBJ2-7
CDR3aa: CASSWTSGGISEQYF

d_gene: TRBD2
v_gene: TRBV29-1
j_gene: TRBJ2-1
CDR3aa: CSVEGSGKLAGEREQFF

d_gene: TRBD1
v_gene: TRBV6-6
j_gene: TRBJ1-1
CDR3aa: CASRRTGTEAFF

d_gene: -
v_gene: TRBV19
j_gene: TRBJ2-7
CDR3aa: CASSMWAGDSYEQYF

d_gene: TRBD1
v_gene: TRBV9
j_gene: TRBJ1-1
CDR3aa: CASSSPIDRGQDTEAFF

d_gene: -
v_gene: TRBV30
j_gene: TRBJ2-7
CDR3aa: CAPRDTEGSYEQYF

d_gene: TRBD2
v_gene: TRBV25-1
j_gene: TRBJ2-1
CDR3aa: CASSPAGGDNEQFF

d_gene: -
v_gene: TRBV5-1
j_gene: TRBJ2-1
CDR3aa: CASSLAGPYNEQFF

d_gene: -
v_gene: TRBV27
j_gene: TRBJ1-2
CDR3aa: CASSPSGTGYGYTF

d_gene: -
v_gene: TRBV11-2
j_gene: TRBJ2-7
CDR3aa: CASSLRSYPYEQYF

d_gene: -
v_gene: TRBV25-1
j_gene: TRBJ2-1
CDR3aa: CASSPQGNEQFF

d_gene: TRBD2
v_gene: TRBV6-4
j_gene: TRBJ2-1
CDR3aa: CASSNAGGTYNEQFF

d_gene: -
v_gene: TRBV29-1
j_gene: TRBJ2-5
CDR3aa: CSAASTETQYF

d_gene: -
v_gene: TRBV5-4
j_gene: TRBJ2-7
CDR3aa: CASSYGACEQYF

d_gene: -
v_gene: TRBV5-5
j_gene: TRBJ2-7
CDR3aa: CASSFSPGTYEQYF

d_gene: -
v_gene: TRBV4-1
j_gene: TRBJ2-3
CDR3aa: CASSQEDQGEDTQYF

d_gene: -
v_gene: TRBV5-5
j_gene: TRBJ1-5
CDR3aa: CASSSLGQPQHF

d_gene: -
v_gene: TRBV4-1
j_gene: TRBJ2-1
CDR3aa: CASSQHAGEQFF

d_gene: TRBD2
v_gene: TRBV4-1
j_gene: TRBJ2-7
CDR3aa: CASSQSRTTASGSYEQYF

d_gene: TRBD1
v_gene: TRBV5-8
j_gene: TRBJ2-3
CDR3aa: CASGRTGTPTDTQYF

d_gene: TRBD1
v_gene: TRBV28
j_gene: TRBJ1-6
CDR3aa: CASSWGQGNSPLHF

d_gene: -
v_gene: TRBV6-6
j_gene: TRBJ1-5
CDR3aa: CASGQPQHF

d_gene: -
v_gene: TRBV7-3
j_gene: TRBJ1-2
CDR3aa: CASSRDIDYGYTF

d_gene: -
v_gene: TRBV11-2
j_gene: TRBJ2-1
CDR3aa: CASSSVGLYNEQFF

d_gene: TRBD1
v_gene: TRBV19
j_gene: TRBJ2-2
CDR3aa: CASTGQGADTGELFF

d_gene: -
v_gene: TRBV4-1
j_gene: TRBJ1-2
CDR3aa: CASSQLTRDGYGYTF

d_gene: TRBD2
v_gene: TRBV5-6
j_gene: TRBJ2-5
CDR3aa: CASSLGLAGGETQYF

d_gene: -
v_gene: TRBV27
j_gene: TRBJ2-1
CDR3aa: CASSFVGLYNEQFF

d_gene: -
v_gene: TRBV28
j_gene: TRBJ1-1
CDR3aa: CASSPKLNTEAFF